This passage covers 21 T cell receptor beta chains from one sample sequenced in a study of technical replicates of blood from a handful of donors. Sequencing used immunoSEQ multiplex PCR; TCRdb keeps in-frame clones, though not all of them. The sample shows under 95,000 clones, roughly 96% of them seen only once. The sequencing sample was made of T cells isolated from PBMCs. The receptors were gathered from a human donor in good health.

The chain has TRBV7-9 and TRBJ1-6; 7 bases match TRBD1. CDR1 and CDR2 from the germline V gene are SEHNR and FQNEAQ (reference sequence). Losses at the gene ends were 5 bases for V and 0 bases for J; bases not matched to a gene: 7. CDR3 length equals 17 residues. The CDR3 sequence is CASSPGQESSYNSPLHF. CDR3 DNA sequence: TGTGCCAGCAGCCCAGGACAGGAGAGCTCCTATAATTCACCCCTCCACTTT.

This chain joins TRBV6-5 and TRBJ1-2; TRBD1 matches 9 bases. The CDR3 has 14 amino acids. Germline V gives CDR1 MNHEY, CDR2 SVGAGI. J was trimmed by 9 bases and V by 5 bases; bases with no gene match: 10. This chain's CDR3 is CASSPTGTGYSYTF. In DNA form, the CDR3 reads TGTGCCAGCAGTCCGACCGGGACAGGGTATAGCTACACCTTC.

The chain is built from TRBV6-5 and TRBJ2-7; 9 bases match TRBD2. The V gene's germline CDR1 is MNHEY and CDR2 SVGAGI. The CDR3 length is 15 residues. V gave up 4 bases and J gave up 0 bases; unmatched junction bases: 4. In nucleotides, the CDR3 is TGTGCCAGCAGTTTCGGCGGGGGGGCCTCCTACGAGCAGTACTTC. Protein product: CASSFGGGASYEQYF.

The V and J genes are TRBV6-6 and TRBJ2-3; perhaps TRBD2 as D (7 bases). Trimming took off 7 bases at V and 3 bases at J, with 20 bases between the two ends. Germline lookup yields CDR1 MNHNY and CDR2 SVGAGI (reference sequence). The CDR3 loop spans 16 amino acids. The CDR3 bases are TGTGCCAGCACGCCTACGGGGGGCGGGTTAACAGATACGCAGTATTTT. Its protein is CASTPTGGGLTDTQYF.

The genes are TRBV19 and TRBJ1-1; possibly TRBD1 for D (5 bases). The germline CDR1 and CDR2 sequences are LNHDA and SQIVND (reference sequence). This CDR3 has 18 amino acids. V was cut by 1 base and J by 5 bases, with 23 bases left in between. Here the CDR3 reads CASSIGYRAGTDGTEAFF. The CDR3 DNA follows: TGTGCCAGTAGTATAGGGTATAGGGCAGGGACTGACGGGACTGAAGCTTTCTTT.

The rearrangement links TRBV10-3 to TRBJ1-2; 8 positions match TRBD1. This CDR3 region has 12 residues. CDR1 is ENHRY, CDR2 SYGVKD, per germline. V lost 3 bases, J lost 8 bases, and 2 bases stayed unmatched. DNA for the CDR3: TGTGCCATCAGTGAACAGGGGGGCGGCTACACCTTC. Its translation is CAISEQGGGYTF.

The chain uses TRBV5-1 and TRBJ2-1; D gene ambiguous. Trimming shortened V by 1 base and J by 6 bases, and 11 bases separated the two germline ends. CDR1 is SGHRS, CDR2 YFSETQ, per germline. This CDR3 spans 14 amino acids. CDR3 region: CASSLFGRSNEQFF. The CDR3 DNA sequence: TGCGCCAGCAGCTTGTTCGGCAGGTCCAATGAGCAGTTCTTC.

The gene calls are TRBV9 and TRBJ2-1, with TRBD1 matching 7 bases. V was pared by 2 bases and J by 7 bases, with 6 bases of the junction left unmatched. This CDR3 contains 14 residues. Germline lookup yields CDR1 SGDLS and CDR2 YYNGEE. The CDR3 region has the DNA TGTGCCAGCAGCGTGGCGACAGGGCAAAATGAGCAGTTCTTC. This gives the protein CASSVATGQNEQFF.

This chain links TRBV7-5 with TRBJ2-2; TRBD1 is the table's D call and was not checked against the DNA. TRBV7-5 is listed as a pseudogene. The CDR3 covers 16 residues. CDR3 region: CVRSSDGTGVPGELFF. The DNA of the CDR3 is TGTGTCAGAAGCTCCGATGGGACAGGGGTTCCCGGGGAGCTGTTTTTT.

CDR3 bases: TGTGCCAGCAGCTTAGTTGGGGCCGGATCTGGAAACACCATATATTTT. The encoded protein is CASSLVGAGSGNTIYF. The chain links TRBV7-9 to TRBJ1-3; possibly TRBD1 for D (5 bases). Germline V gives CDR1 SEHNR, CDR2 FQNEAQ (reference sequence). The germline V and J ends were trimmed by 1 base and 1 base, with 11 bases remaining between them. This CDR3 spans 16 amino acids.

The CDR3 spells CASTGLGGDYGYTF. CDR3 sequence (DNA): TGTGCCAGCACTGGGCTCGGAGGTGACTATGGCTACACCTTC. V and J are TRBV6-5 and TRBJ1-2, with D uncertain. Germline V gene data show CDR1 as MNHEY and CDR2 as SVGAGI. Trimming shortened V by 7 bases and J by 3 bases, and 15 bases separated the two germline ends. The CDR3 is 14 residues long.

The chain is built from TRBV5-1 and TRBJ2-7; unclear D gene. Trimming stripped 4 bases from V and 0 bases from J, with 11 bases between. The CDR3 length is 14 residues. In germline, CDR1 is SGHRS, CDR2 YFSETQ. CDR3 nucleotide sequence: TGCGCCAGCAGCCCGACACAAAGCTCCTACGAGCAGTACTTC. It is translated as CASSPTQSSYEQYF.

The chain recombines TRBV6-1 with TRBJ2-3; 9 bases are shared with TRBD2. Germline trimming cut 1 base from V and 0 bases from J; bases unmatched to any gene: 5. CDR3 size: 17 residues. Germline CDR1 and CDR2: MNHNS and SASEGT. The CDR3 loop is CASSEGVSGGSTDTQYF. The DNA for the CDR3 is TGTGCCAGCAGTGAAGGAGTTAGCGGGGGAAGCACAGATACGCAGTATTTT.

The V and J genes are TRBV2 and TRBJ1-1; no definite D call. The CDR3 is 12 amino acids. The V gene's germline CDR1 is SNHLY and CDR2 FYNNEI. V was clipped by 5 bases and J by 6 bases, with 10 bases between them. The CDR3: CASSRSSAEAFF. CDR3 DNA sequence: TGTGCCAGCAGTAGGAGTAGCGCTGAAGCTTTCTTT.

V is TRBV11-2 and J is TRBJ2-1; no clear D gene. The V gene lost 2 bases and the J gene lost 5 bases, with 7 bases spanning the gap. This CDR3 is 13 amino acids long. The germline CDR1 and CDR2 sequences are SGHAT and FQNNGV. CDR3 sequence (DNA): TGTGCCAGCAGCTTAAGCTTGGACAATGAGCAGTTCTTC. The encoded protein is CASSLSLDNEQFF. The variable domain in full, with the rest retrieved from reference TRBV11-2 and TRBJ2-1, is EAGVAQSPRYKIIEKRQSVAFWCNPISGHATLYWYQQILGQGPKLLIQFQNNGVVDDSQLPKDRFSAERLKGVDSTLKIQPAKLEDSAVYLCASSLSLDNEQFFGPGTRLTVL.

The chain recombines TRBV27 with TRBJ1-2; 9 bases match TRBD1. The V gene's germline CDR1 is MNHEY and CDR2 SMNVEV (reference sequence). The CDR3 loop spans 16 amino acids. Losses at the gene ends were 5 bases for V and 8 bases for J; bases not matched to a gene: 15. CDR3 bases: TGTGCCAGCAGTACTAACAACAGGGGGCTGGTCGGGGGCTACACCTTC. Amino acids: CASSTNNRGLVGGYTF.

The V and J genes are TRBV4-1 and TRBJ2-7; TRBD1 matches 10 bases. Per the germline V gene, CDR1 is MGHRA and CDR2 is YSYEKL. V shed 4 bases and J 3 bases; nucleotides not matched to a gene: 3. CDR3 size: 14 residues. CDR3 coding DNA: TGCGCCAGCAGCCTAGGACAGGGGGTCTACGAGCAGTACTTC. As protein: CASSLGQGVYEQYF.

The chain employs TRBV27 and TRBJ2-1, with D uncertain. Trimming took off 3 bases at V and 2 bases at J, with 5 bases between the two ends. CDR3 size: 13 residues. Germline V CDR1 and CDR2: MNHEY, SMNVEV (reference sequence). The chain's CDR3 is CASSLSTYNEQFF. CDR3 in DNA: TGTGCCAGCAGTTTGTCAACCTACAATGAGCAGTTCTTC.

The rearrangement uses TRBV6-4 and TRBJ2-5; 11 nucleotides agree with TRBD2. The CDR3 covers 15 residues. J was trimmed by 5 bases and V by 6 bases; bases with no gene match: 8. Germline assignment: CDR1 MRHNA and CDR2 SNTAGT. Here the CDR3 DNA reads TGTGCCAGCAGCAGGACTAGCGGGCGTTATGAGACCCAGTACTTC. Its translation is CASSRTSGRYETQYF.

Here the CDR3 reads CASSLRGTGEYQPQHF. The CDR3 DNA is TGTGCCAGCAGCTTAAGGGGGACAGGGGAATATCAGCCCCAGCATTTT. The V call is TRBV7-8, the J call TRBJ1-5, with 10 bases aligning to TRBD1. CDR1 is SGHVS, CDR2 FQNEAQ, per germline. The CDR3 length is 16 residues. V was pared by 2 bases and J by 5 bases, with 6 bases of the junction left unmatched.

The chain is built from TRBV5-1 and TRBJ1-2, with D perhaps matching TRBD1 (6 bases). The CDR3 covers 16 residues. Deletions cut 4 bases from V and 2 bases from J, with 18 bases between. The germline gives CDR1 SGHRS, CDR2 YFSETQ. CDR3 residues: CASSTLGQPDNYGYTF. CDR3 nucleotides: TGCGCCAGCAGCACCCTAGGACAGCCTGACAACTATGGCTACACCTTC. Based on the CDR3 plus reference TRBV5-1 and TRBJ1-2, the full variable domain is KAGVTQTPRYLIKTRGQQVTLSCSPISGHRSVSWYQQTPGQGLQFLFEYFSETQRNKGNFPGRFSGRQFSNSRSEMNVSTLELGDSALYLCASSTLGQPDNYGYTFGSGTRLTVV.